The present T cell receptor (beta chain) was sequenced within a study of OX40 agonist ivuxolimab in advanced cancers. Study outcomes and limitations: Both blood CD4+ and CD8+ T cells showed clonal growth by week 6 at 0.1 to 3.0 mg/kg. No determination was made of the antigen specificity of the expanded peripheral T cells. Averaged across samples, CD8+ T cells carried more expanded clones than CD4+ did.

The germline V and J ends were trimmed by 6 bases and 5 bases, with 5 bases remaining between them. From germline, CDR1 is MNHEY and CDR2 SVGAGI. The CDR3 runs 11 residues. The repertoire was sequenced with immunoSEQ multiplex PCR; TCRdb's copy has only in-frame clones and lacks some. This table has about 74,000 clones, roughly 84% appearing once. This clone was recorded only once. What it binds is unknown. The sequencing used CD4+ or CD8+ T cells sorted from blood, collected in a trial of the OX40 agonist ivuxolimab. The chain links TRBV6-5 to TRBJ2-1; D possibly corresponds to TRBD1 (5 bases). The origin of this receptor is an adult with an advanced solid tumor such as melanoma, head and neck, liver or kidney cancer. The chain's CDR3 is CASRDNNEQFF. DNA for the CDR3: TGTGCCAGCAGGGACAACAATGAGCAGTTCTTC.